This TCR beta chain was recorded in a study of OX40 agonist ivuxolimab in advanced cancers. This table comes from immunoSEQ multiplex PCR, and its TCRdb copy is limited to in-frame clones, with some not included. Of 52,000 or so clones detected, roughly 83% appear once; the ten largest clones hold approximately 2.8%. Trimming cost V 3 bases and J 1 base; bases outside gene matches: 10. The V gene's germline CDR1 is SGHDN and CDR2 FVKESK. The length of the CDR3 is 18 residues. The material sequenced was CD4+ or CD8+ T cells sorted from blood, taken in a trial of the OX40 agonist ivuxolimab. The chain is built from TRBV14 and TRBJ2-1; 9 nucleotides align to TRBD2. This receptor was obtained from an adult with an advanced solid tumor such as melanoma, head and neck, liver or kidney cancer. In DNA form, the CDR3 reads TGTGCCAGCAGCCAGACCGAGGGGCTAGCGGGATCCTACAATGAGCAGTTCTTC. Encoded protein: CASSQTEGLAGSYNEQFF.